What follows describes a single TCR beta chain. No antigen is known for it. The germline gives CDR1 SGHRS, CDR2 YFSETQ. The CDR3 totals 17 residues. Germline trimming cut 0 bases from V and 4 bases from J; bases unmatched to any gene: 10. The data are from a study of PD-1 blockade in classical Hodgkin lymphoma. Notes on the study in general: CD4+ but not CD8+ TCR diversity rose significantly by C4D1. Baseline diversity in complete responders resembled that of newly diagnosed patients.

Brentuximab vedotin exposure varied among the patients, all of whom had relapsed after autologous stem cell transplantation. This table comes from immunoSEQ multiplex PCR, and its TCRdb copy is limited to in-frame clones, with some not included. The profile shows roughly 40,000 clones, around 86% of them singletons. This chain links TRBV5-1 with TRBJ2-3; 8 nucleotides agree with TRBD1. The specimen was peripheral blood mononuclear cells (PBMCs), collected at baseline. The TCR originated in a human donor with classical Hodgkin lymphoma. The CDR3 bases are TGCGCCAGCAGCTTGGGGCGAGGACAGGGAGATTCAGATACGCAGTATTTT. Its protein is CASSLGRGQGDSDTQYF.